The following is a T cell receptor beta chain sequence with its context. Original handling: The authors estimated nucleated cell counts from reference gene primer amplification. The repertoire was sequenced with immunoSEQ multiplex PCR; TCRdb's copy has only in-frame clones and lacks some. The DNA gave D and trimming, while V, J and clone size come from that table. Among about 83,000 clones listed, 70% to 90% were seen once. This sample stems from a study of blood T cell repertoires in COVID-19. The wider study: The samples span acute and convalescent COVID-19 from the United States, Italy and Spain. From T cells, B-cell-depleted T cells, or PBMCs came the material, which was cDNA or gDNA.

This CDR3 contains 12 residues. Germline V gene data show CDR1 as MNHEY and CDR2 as SMNVEV (reference sequence). Germline trimming cut 6 bases from V and 11 bases from J; bases unmatched to any gene: 9. Specimen: peripheral blood. The receptor comes from an elderly woman with acute or convalescent COVID-19. The chain joins TRBV27 to TRBJ2-5; 7 bases fit TRBD1. The CDR3 protein is CASSPKTGQQYF. The CDR3 nucleotides read TGTGCCAGCAGCCCTAAAACGGGACAGCAGTACTTC.